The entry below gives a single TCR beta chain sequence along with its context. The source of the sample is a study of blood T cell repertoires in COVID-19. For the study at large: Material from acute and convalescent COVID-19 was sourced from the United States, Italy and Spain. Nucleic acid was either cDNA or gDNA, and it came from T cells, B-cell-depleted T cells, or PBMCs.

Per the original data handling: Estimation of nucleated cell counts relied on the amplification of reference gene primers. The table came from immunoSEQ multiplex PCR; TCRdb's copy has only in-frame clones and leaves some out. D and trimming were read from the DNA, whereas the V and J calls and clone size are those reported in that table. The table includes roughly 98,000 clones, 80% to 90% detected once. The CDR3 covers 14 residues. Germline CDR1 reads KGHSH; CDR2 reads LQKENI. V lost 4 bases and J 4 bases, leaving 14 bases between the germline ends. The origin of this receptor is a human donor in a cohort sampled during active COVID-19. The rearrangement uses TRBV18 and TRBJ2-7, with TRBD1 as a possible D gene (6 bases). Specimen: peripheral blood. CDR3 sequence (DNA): TGTGCCAGCTCACGCGGCAGGGGTGGGTACGAGCAGTACTTC. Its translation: CASSRGRGGYEQYF.